This TCR beta chain was captured by sequencing in a study of CD4 T cells in relation to SARS-CoV-2 and coronaviruses. Before the COVID-19 pandemic, during about 2011-2019, CD4+ T cells were taken from unexposed donors. Study-wide points: The assay detects memory recall responses, not culture-primed primary responses. Pre-pandemic and post-infection samples never came from the same donor.

About this clone itself: Its target is unknown.

The CDR3 loop spans 16 amino acids. Germline V CDR1 and CDR2: MDHEN, SYDVKM. The germline V and J ends were trimmed by 3 bases and 2 bases, with 16 bases remaining between them. This table comes from immunoSEQ multiplex PCR, and its TCRdb copy is limited to in-frame clones, with some not included. The profile covers about 68,000 clones, with 85% to 95% appearing a single time and around 0.21% taken by the ten largest. What was sequenced was naive CD4+ T cells from PBMCs. The subset was: naive CD4+ T cells isolated by negative enrichment. J is TRBJ1-1 and V is TRBV28; D perhaps matches TRBD1 (6 bases). This TCR was recovered from a human donor in good health. CDR3 sequence reads: CASSFRVGAGNTEAFF. In nucleotides, the CDR3 is TGTGCCAGCAGTTTTCGGGTGGGGGCGGGAAACACTGAAGCTTTCTTT.